This T cell receptor beta chain was recorded in a study of Ad26.COV2.S vaccination and SARS-CoV-2 variants. Germline V CDR1 and CDR2: SGHNT, YYREEE (reference sequence). The V end lost 4 bases, the J end lost 3 bases, and 10 bases lay between the germline ends. CDR3 length: 13 residues. Treatment: about 20 received Ad26.COV2.S at low or high dose, single or two shots; about 5 received placebo; per-sample allocation not given. Sampling happened 63 days after the first vaccine or placebo injection. Clones were sequenced by immunoSEQ multiplex PCR, and TCRdb holds only the in-frame ones, with some missing. The data hold 350,000 to 450,000 clones, with around 82% observed a single time.

The input for sequencing was peripheral blood, taken in a trial of Ad26.COV2.S vaccine versus placebo. The sequence was collected from a person aged 18-60 years who received the Ad26.COV2.S COVID-19 vaccine or a placebo. The V and J genes are TRBV5-4 and TRBJ1-2; D uncertain. The CDR3 reads CASSPDGYYGYTF. For the CDR3, the DNA is TGTGCCAGCAGCCCCGACGGCTACTATGGCTACACCTTC.